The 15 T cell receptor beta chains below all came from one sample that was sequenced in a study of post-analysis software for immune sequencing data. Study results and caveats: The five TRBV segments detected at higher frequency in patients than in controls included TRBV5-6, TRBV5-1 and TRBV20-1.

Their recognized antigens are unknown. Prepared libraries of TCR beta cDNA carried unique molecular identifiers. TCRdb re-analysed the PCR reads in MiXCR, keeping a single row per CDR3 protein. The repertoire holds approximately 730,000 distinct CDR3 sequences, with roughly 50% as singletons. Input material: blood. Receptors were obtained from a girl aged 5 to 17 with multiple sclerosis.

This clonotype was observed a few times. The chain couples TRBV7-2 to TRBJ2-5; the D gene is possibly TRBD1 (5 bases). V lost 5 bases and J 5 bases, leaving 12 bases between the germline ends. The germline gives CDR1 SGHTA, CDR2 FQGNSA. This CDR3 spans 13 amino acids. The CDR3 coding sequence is TGTGCCAGCAGCCGGACATTAGGGGAGACCCAGTACTTC. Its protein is CASSRTLGETQYF.

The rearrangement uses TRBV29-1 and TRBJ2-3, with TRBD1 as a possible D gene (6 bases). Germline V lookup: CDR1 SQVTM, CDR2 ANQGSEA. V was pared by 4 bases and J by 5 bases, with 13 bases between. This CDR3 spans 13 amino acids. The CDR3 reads CSVAPGVGDTQYF. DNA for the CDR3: TGCAGCGTTGCTCCAGGGGTGGGAGATACGCAGTATTTT.

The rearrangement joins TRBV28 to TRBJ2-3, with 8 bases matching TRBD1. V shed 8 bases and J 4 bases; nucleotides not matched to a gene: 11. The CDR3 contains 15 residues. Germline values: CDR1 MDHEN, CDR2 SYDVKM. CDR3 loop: CASARTGWSSDTQYF. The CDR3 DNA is TGTGCCAGCGCCCGGACAGGGTGGTCATCAGATACGCAGTATTTT.

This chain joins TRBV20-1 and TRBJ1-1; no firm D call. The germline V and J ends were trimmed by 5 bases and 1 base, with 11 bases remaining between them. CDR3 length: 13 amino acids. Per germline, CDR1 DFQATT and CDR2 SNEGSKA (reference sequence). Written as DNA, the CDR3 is TGCAGTGCTGATGACACCTCGAACACTGAAGCTTTCTTT. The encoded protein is CSADDTSNTEAFF.

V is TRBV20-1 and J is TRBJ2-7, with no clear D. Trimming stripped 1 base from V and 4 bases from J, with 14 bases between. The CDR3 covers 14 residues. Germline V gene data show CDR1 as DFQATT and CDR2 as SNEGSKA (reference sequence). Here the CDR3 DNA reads TGCAGTGCTAGAGTTTCGACCGCGGAGTACGAGCAGTACTTC. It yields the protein CSARVSTAEYEQYF.

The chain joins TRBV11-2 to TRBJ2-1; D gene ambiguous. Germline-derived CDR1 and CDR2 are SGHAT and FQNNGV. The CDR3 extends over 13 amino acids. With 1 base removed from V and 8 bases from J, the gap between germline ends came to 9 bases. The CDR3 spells CASSLGPLDEQFF. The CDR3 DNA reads TGTGCCAGCAGCTTAGGGCCCCTTGATGAGCAGTTCTTC.

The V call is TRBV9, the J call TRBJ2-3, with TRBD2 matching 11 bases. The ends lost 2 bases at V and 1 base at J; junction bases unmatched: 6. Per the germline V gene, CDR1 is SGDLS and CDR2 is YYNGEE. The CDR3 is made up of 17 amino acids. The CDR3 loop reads CASSVVAGGARTDTQYF. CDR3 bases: TGTGCCAGCAGCGTCGTAGCGGGAGGGGCCCGCACAGATACGCAGTATTTT.

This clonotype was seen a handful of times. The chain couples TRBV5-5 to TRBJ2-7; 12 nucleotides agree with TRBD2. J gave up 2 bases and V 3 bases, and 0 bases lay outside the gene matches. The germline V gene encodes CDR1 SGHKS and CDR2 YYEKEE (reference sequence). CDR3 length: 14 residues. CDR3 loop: CASSWTSGTYEQYF. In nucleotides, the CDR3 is TGTGCCAGCAGCTGGACTAGCGGGACCTACGAGCAGTACTTC.

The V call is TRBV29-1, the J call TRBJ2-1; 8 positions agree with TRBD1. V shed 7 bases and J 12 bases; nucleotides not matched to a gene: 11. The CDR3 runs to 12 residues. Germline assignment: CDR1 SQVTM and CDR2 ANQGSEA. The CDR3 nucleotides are TGCAGCGCCCCCGGACAGGGAATAGGGCAGTTCTTC. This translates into CSAPGQGIGQFF.

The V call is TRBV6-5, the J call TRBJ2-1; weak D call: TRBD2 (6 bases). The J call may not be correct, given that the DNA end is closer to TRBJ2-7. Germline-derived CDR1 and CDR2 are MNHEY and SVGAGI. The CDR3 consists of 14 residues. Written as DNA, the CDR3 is TGTGCCAGCACCCCGGGGAGCGGGTACAATGAGCAGTACTTC. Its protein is CASTPGSGYNEQYF.

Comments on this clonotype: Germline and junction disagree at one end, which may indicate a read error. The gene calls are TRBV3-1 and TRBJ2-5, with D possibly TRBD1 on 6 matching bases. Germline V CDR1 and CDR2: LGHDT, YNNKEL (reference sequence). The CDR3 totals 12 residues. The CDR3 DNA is TGTGCCGGCAGCCGTCGACAGGCGGAGCAGTACTTC. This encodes CAGSRRQAEQYF.

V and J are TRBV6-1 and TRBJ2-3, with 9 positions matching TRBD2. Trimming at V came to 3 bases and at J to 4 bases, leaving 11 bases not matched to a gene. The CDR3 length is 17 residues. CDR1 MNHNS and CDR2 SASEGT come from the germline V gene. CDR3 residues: CASSDDGLAIDADTQYF. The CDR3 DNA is TGTGCCAGCAGTGACGATGGACTAGCGATTGACGCAGATACGCAGTATTTT.

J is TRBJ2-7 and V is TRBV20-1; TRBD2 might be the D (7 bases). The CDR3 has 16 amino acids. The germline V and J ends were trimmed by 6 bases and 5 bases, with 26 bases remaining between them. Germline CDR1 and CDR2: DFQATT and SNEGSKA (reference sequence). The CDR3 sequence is CSALEEGGSFSHEQYF. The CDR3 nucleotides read TGCAGTGCCCTAGAGGAGGGGGGGTCTTTTTCCCACGAGCAGTACTTC.

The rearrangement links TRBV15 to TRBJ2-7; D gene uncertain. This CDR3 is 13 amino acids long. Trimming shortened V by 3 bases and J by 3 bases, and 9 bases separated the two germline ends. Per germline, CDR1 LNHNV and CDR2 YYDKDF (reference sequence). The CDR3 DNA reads TGTGCCACCAGCAGGACGGATTTCTACGAGCAGTACTTC. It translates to CATSRTDFYEQYF.

CDR3 sequence (DNA): TGTGCCAGCTCCTGGACTAGCGGGAGGAGGGCGGCAGATACGCAGTATTTT. This gives the protein CASSWTSGRRAADTQYF. The rearrangement uses TRBV2 and TRBJ2-3; 14 bases align to TRBD2. Unmatched junction bases numbered 11, after V lost 8 bases and J lost 4 bases. The CDR3 has 17 residues. Germline loops: CDR1 SNHLY, CDR2 FYNNEI.